These 18 T cell receptor beta chains originate from one sample sequenced in a study of early T cells in non-severe SARS-CoV-2 infection. MiXCR, applied by TCRdb to the 5' RACE reads, yields one record per CDR3 protein. This table has around 70,000 distinct CDR3 sequences, 12% appearing once. Sequencing was carried out using whole blood. These TCRs come from an adult who was a healthcare worker with PCR-confirmed SARS-CoV-2 infection or an uninfected control (not recorded which).

This clonotype was recorded a few times. This rearrangement joins TRBV3-1 to TRBJ2-3, with 9 bases matching TRBD2. J was trimmed by 0 bases and V by 4 bases; bases with no gene match: 11. Germline V gene sequence: CDR1 LGHDT, CDR2 YNNKEL (reference sequence). This CDR3 is built from 18 residues. CDR3 sequence: CASSPRSPSGESTDTQYF. CDR3 nucleotide sequence: TGTGCCAGCAGCCCAAGATCGCCTAGCGGGGAGAGCACAGATACGCAGTATTTT.

The V and J genes are TRBV11-3 and TRBJ2-7; 12 bases fit TRBD2. Per germline, CDR1 SGHNT and CDR2 YENEEA. Trimming at V came to 5 bases and at J to 7 bases, leaving 12 bases not matched to a gene. This CDR3 has 16 amino acids. CDR3 amino acids: CASSPTSGGPPREQYF. CDR3 nucleotides: TGTGCCAGCAGCCCGACTAGCGGGGGACCCCCGCGGGAGCAGTACTTC.

The chain links TRBV7-8 to TRBJ2-2, with 10 positions matching TRBD2. CDR3 length equals 16 residues. V lost 1 base to trimming and J lost 7 bases; unmatched junction nucleotides: 6. In germline, CDR1 is SGHVS, CDR2 FQNEAQ. The CDR3 reads CASSLVVAGGVGELFF. In DNA form, the CDR3 reads TGTGCCAGCAGCTTAGTGGTAGCGGGGGGTGTCGGGGAGCTGTTTTTT. The full variable domain, in which reference TRBV7-8 and TRBJ2-2 provide the parts outside the CDR3, is GAGVSQSPRYKVAKRGQDVALRCDPISGHVSLFWYQQALGQGPEFLTYFQNEAQLDKSGLPSDRFFAERPEGSVSTLKIQRTQQEDSAVYLCASSLVVAGGVGELFFGEGSRLTVL.

This clonotype was counted ten times or more. The CDR3 loop is CSVAGIYNEQFF. The CDR3 DNA reads TGCAGCGTTGCTGGGATCTACAATGAGCAGTTCTTC. The chain recombines TRBV29-1 with TRBJ2-1; D gene ambiguous. The CDR3 is 12 residues long. Per the germline V gene, CDR1 is SQVTM and CDR2 is ANQGSEA. V lost 4 bases, J lost 3 bases, and 7 bases lay in between.

The chain carries TRBV6-2 or TRBV6-3 and TRBJ1-5; D is unclear. Trimming cost V 3 bases and J 6 bases, with 12 bases left between them. Germline lookup yields CDR1 MNHEY and CDR2 SVGEGT. This CDR3 has 14 residues. The CDR3 here is CASSYSQTVQPQHF. The CDR3 nucleotides are TGTGCCAGCAGTTATTCACAGACGGTTCAGCCCCAGCATTTT.

This sequence joins TRBV18 and TRBJ1-2, with D possibly being TRBD1 (6 bases). This CDR3 comprises 17 residues. Germline values: CDR1 KGHSH, CDR2 LQKENI. V lost 3 bases to trimming and J lost 4 bases, with 21 bases between them. The CDR3 here is CASSPDSSPSPFYGYTF. In DNA form, the CDR3 reads TGTGCCAGCTCACCGGACAGCTCACCCAGTCCCTTCTATGGCTACACCTTC.

The sample holds many counts of this clonotype. This sequence joins TRBV29-1 and TRBJ2-5; the D is unclear. Trimming removed 3 bases at V and 4 bases at J, with 9 bases between. The CDR3 totals 12 residues. Germline lookup yields CDR1 SQVTM and CDR2 ANQGSEA. The DNA of the CDR3 is TGCAGCGTTGACTCATGGGGAGAGACCCAGTACTTC. This gives the protein CSVDSWGETQYF.

This clonotype appeared many times. This sequence joins TRBV2 and TRBJ2-7, with a possible D match to TRBD2 (5 bases). The germline CDR1 and CDR2 sequences are SNHLY and FYNNEI. The V and J ends lost 3 bases and 4 bases respectively, with 13 bases between them. The CDR3 runs 14 residues. The CDR3 nucleotides read TGTGCCAGCAGTGACAGCCCTTCGGGGTACGAGCAGTACTTC. Encoded protein: CASSDSPSGYEQYF.

This clonotype was picked up many times. V gene TRBV18 combines with J gene TRBJ1-4; a possible D gene is TRBD1 (5 bases). With 5 bases removed from V and 10 bases from J, the gap between germline ends came to 20 bases. In germline, CDR1 is KGHSH, CDR2 LQKENI. The CDR3 is 15 amino acids. The CDR3 nucleotides read TGTGCCAGCTCAAAAAATAACCCCACAGGAGGAAAACTGTTTTTT. Protein: CASSKNNPTGGKLFF.

The J gene is TRBJ2-3, the V gene TRBV7-8, with unresolved D. Germline CDR1 is SGHVS and CDR2 is FQNEAQ. V was trimmed by 3 bases and J by 2 bases, leaving 6 bases between them. The CDR3 sequence is 13 residues long. CDR3 in DNA: TGTGCCAGCAGCTTCCAGGACACAGATACGCAGTATTTT. It translates to CASSFQDTDTQYF.

The rearrangement joins TRBV5-1 to TRBJ1-6; TRBD1 might be the D (6 bases). Germline V CDR1 and CDR2: SGHRS, YFSETQ. CDR3 length: 15 residues. V gave up 4 bases and J gave up 10 bases, with 18 bases separating them. This CDR3 is CASSPTGTGESPLHF. CDR3 nucleotides: TGCGCCAGCAGCCCTACAGGGACTGGGGAGTCACCCCTCCACTTT.

This clonotype was counted many times. This rearrangement joins TRBV11-2 to TRBJ2-3, with D uncertain. With 8 bases removed from V and 2 bases from J, the gap between germline ends came to 8 bases. CDR1 and CDR2 (germline): SGHAT, FQNNGV. CDR3 length equals 12 residues. Written as DNA, the CDR3 is TGTGCCAGCGGGTCCTACACAGATACGCAGTATTTT. This gives the protein CASGSYTDTQYF.

A few counts support this clonotype. The chain couples TRBV29-1 to TRBJ1-1, with D possibly being TRBD1 (5 bases). Germline-derived CDR1 and CDR2 are SQVTM and ANQGSEA. This CDR3 has 13 residues. The V gene lost 4 bases and the J gene lost 0 bases, with 9 bases spanning the gap. The CDR3 DNA reads as TGCAGCGTTGCGGGACGCTTGAACACTGAAGCTTTCTTT. It yields the protein CSVAGRLNTEAFF.

The V gene is TRBV19, the J gene TRBJ2-7; TRBD1 aligns across 7 bases. The V gene end was trimmed by 1 base and the J gene end by 2 bases; junction bases not matched to a gene: 5. The length of the CDR3 is 15 residues. Germline loops: CDR1 LNHDA, CDR2 SQIVND (reference sequence). The CDR3 DNA follows: TGTGCCAGTAGTATAGCCCCGGGACAGACCTACGAGCAGTACTTC. It specifies CASSIAPGQTYEQYF.

This clonotype showed up just a few times. The chain has TRBV7-2 and TRBJ2-5; no reliable D call. Germline V gene data show CDR1 as SGHTA and CDR2 as FQGNSA. This CDR3 is 15 amino acids long. Between the trimmed V and J ends, which lost 2 bases and 4 bases, there was a span of 14 bases. The DNA of the CDR3 is TGTGCCAGCAGCTTAATGGGCAACCTTAGAGAGACCCAGTACTTC. It codes for CASSLMGNLRETQYF. The complete variable domain, with remaining parts taken from reference TRBV7-2 and TRBJ2-5, reads GAGVSQSPSNKVTEKGKDVELRCDPISGHTALYWYRQSLGQGLEFLIYFQGNSAPDKSGLPSDRFSAERTGGSVSTLTIQRTQQEDSAVYLCASSLMGNLRETQYFGPGTRLLVL.

The sample holds a few counts of this clonotype. This chain uses TRBV29-1 with TRBJ2-1; 7 nucleotides line up with TRBD2. With V trimmed by 8 bases and J by 7 bases, 11 bases remained unmatched. CDR1 is SQVTM, CDR2 ANQGSEA, per germline. The CDR3 is made up of 13 amino acids. CDR3 residues: CSLRLAGKNEQFF. The CDR3 coding sequence is TGCAGCCTTAGACTAGCTGGAAAGAATGAGCAGTTCTTC.

This clonotype was picked up many times. CDR3 sequence: CAISDSRGKNTGELFF. The CDR3 coding sequence is TGTGCCATCAGTGATTCGCGGGGGAAGAACACCGGGGAGCTGTTTTTT. This chain joins TRBV10-3 and TRBJ2-2; TRBD2 aligns across 7 bases. Trimming took 3 bases from V and 1 from J; bases not matched to a gene: 5. The germline CDR1 and CDR2 sequences are ENHRY and SYGVKD. The CDR3 consists of 16 residues.

The chain combines TRBV15 with TRBJ2-5; weak D call: TRBD1 (6 bases). V was cut by 4 bases and J by 2 bases, with 11 bases left in between. The germline gives CDR1 LNHNV, CDR2 YYDKDF (reference sequence). This CDR3 contains 14 residues. As DNA, the CDR3 is TGTGCCACCAGCACCGGACAGTATCAAGAGACCCAGTACTTC. This gives the protein CATSTGQYQETQYF.